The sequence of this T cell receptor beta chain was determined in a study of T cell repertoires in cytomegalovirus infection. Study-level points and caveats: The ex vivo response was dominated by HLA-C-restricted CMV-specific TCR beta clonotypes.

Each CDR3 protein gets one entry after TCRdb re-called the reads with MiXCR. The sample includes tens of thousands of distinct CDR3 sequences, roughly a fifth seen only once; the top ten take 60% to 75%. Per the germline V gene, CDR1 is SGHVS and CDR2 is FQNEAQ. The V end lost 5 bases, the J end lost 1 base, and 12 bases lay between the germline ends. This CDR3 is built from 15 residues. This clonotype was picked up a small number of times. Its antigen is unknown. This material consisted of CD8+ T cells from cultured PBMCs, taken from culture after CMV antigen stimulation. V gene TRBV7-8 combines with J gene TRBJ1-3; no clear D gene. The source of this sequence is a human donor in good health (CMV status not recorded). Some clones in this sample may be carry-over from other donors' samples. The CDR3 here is CASSPDGRSGNTIYF. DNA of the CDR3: TGTGCCAGCAGCCCGGACGGGCGGTCTGGAAACACCATATATTTT.